This T cell receptor (beta chain) was sequenced during a study of T cells after yellow fever vaccination. 5'RACE template switching generated TCR cDNA, adding a universal primer site and UMIs. From the 5' RACE reads, TCRdb called clonotypes with MiXCR, one entry per CDR3 protein. The sample has around 73,000 distinct CDR3 sequences, roughly 8% seen once. With regard to this clonotype: Its target is unknown.

Study-level findings and limits: Subsequent booster samples again held most clones from primary vaccination (96% CD4, about 85% CD8).

The CDR3 runs 13 residues. V lost 6 bases, J lost 5 bases, and 10 bases lay in between. The source is a young man who received the YFV17D yellow fever vaccine. V and J are TRBV12-3 or TRBV12-4 and TRBJ2-2; D is unclear. The sample consisted of CD8+ T cells sorted from PBMCs, taken on the day of the yellow fever booster vaccination. The CDR3 sequence: CASRDPATGELFF. Written as DNA, the CDR3 is TGTGCCAGCAGAGACCCGGCAACCGGGGAGCTGTTTTTT.